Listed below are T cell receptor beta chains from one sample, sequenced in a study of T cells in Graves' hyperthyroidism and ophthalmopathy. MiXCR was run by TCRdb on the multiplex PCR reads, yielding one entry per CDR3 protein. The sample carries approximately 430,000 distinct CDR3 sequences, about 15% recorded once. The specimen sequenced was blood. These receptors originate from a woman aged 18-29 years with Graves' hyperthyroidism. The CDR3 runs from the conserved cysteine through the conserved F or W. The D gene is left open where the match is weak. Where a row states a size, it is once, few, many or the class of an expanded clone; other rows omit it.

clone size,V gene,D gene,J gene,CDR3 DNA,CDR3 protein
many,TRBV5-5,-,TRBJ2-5,TGTGCCAGCAGCTTCGAGTCCCATGGGGAGACCCAGTACTTC,CASSFESHGETQYF
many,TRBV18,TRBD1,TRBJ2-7,TGTGCCAGCTCACGATCCCTCGGGCAGGGGGCCTACGAGCAGTACTTC,CASSRSLGQGAYEQYF
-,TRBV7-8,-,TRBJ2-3,TGTGCCAGCAGCTTAGCCGCTGGTACGCAGTATTTT,CASSLAAGTQYF
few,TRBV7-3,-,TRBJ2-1,TGTGCCAGCAGCTTGATGGGAGGGGGCCAGTTCTTC,CASSLMGGGQFF
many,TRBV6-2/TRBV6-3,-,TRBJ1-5,TGTGCCAGCAGTTTCAGGGCGGGTCAGCCCCAGCATTTT,CASSFRAGQPQHF
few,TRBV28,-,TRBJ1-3,TGTGCCAGCAGTCGGGACTTTAGAAACACCATATATTTT,CASSRDFRNTIYF
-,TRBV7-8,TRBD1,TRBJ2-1,TGTGCCAGCAGCTTACCGGGACAGGGGTATGAGCAGTTCTTC,CASSLPGQGYEQFF
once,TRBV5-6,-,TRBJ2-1,TGTGCCAGCAGCCAGGACTTGTCTCGTGGCTACAATGAGCAGTTCTTC,CASSQDLSRGYNEQFF
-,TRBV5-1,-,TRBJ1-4,TGCGCCAGCAGCCACTGGGGGTCGACAGGTTCGGGTCAGGAAAAACTGTTTTTT,CASSHWGSTGSGQEKLFF
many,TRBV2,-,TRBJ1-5,TGTGCCAGCAGATTAAGGGACAGCAATCAGCCCCAGCATTTT,CASRLRDSNQPQHF
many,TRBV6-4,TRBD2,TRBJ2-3,TGTGCCAGCAGCACTAGCGGGACAGATACGCAGTATTTT,CASSTSGTDTQYF
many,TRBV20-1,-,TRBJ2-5,TGCAGTGCTATACAGGGACGGGAGACCCAGTACTTC,CSAIQGRETQYF
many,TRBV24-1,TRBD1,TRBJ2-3,TGTGCCACCAGTGATTTGCAGGCAGGGGGTACAGATACGCAGTATTTT,CATSDLQAGGTDTQYF
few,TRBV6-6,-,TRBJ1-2,TGTGCCAGCAGTTACCCGGGCGGCAGACGGTCCGGGGGCTACACCTTC,CASSYPGGRRSGGYTF
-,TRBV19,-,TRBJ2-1,TGTGCCAGTAGTGTCGGACAAAGCTCCTACAATGAGCAGTTCTTC,CASSVGQSSYNEQFF
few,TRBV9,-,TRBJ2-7,TGTGCCAGCGGAGAGGGGGGCACGGGTGAGCAGTACTTC,CASGEGGTGEQYF
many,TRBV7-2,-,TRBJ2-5,TGTGCCAGCAGCCGATCATGGGGGCAAGAGACCCAGTACTTC,CASSRSWGQETQYF
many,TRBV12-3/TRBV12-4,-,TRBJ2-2,TGTGCCAGCAGCCTCTTGGGGGGTCGCACCGGGGAGCTGTTTTTT,CASSLLGGRTGELFF
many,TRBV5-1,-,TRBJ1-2,TGCGCCAGCAGCTCGCGGACAGACTATGGCTACACCTTC,CASSSRTDYGYTF
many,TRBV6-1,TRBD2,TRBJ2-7,TGTGCCAGCACCAGTAGCGGGAGCTGGCGGTACGAGCAGTACTTC,CASTSSGSWRYEQYF
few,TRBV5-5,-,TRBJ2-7,TGTGCCAGCCCGACTGGAATCTACGAGCAGTACTTC,CASPTGIYEQYF
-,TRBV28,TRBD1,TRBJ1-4,TGTGCCAGCAGTTTATCCGGGACAGGGTATGAAAAACTGTTTTTT,CASSLSGTGYEKLFF
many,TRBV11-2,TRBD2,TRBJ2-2,TGTGCCAGCAGCTTGGGACTAGCGGACGACCGGGAGCTGTTTTTT,CASSLGLADDRELFF
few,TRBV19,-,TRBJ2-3,TGTGCCAGTAGTCAAGGATCGGGGGTTGATACGCAGTATTTT,CASSQGSGVDTQYF